This T cell receptor beta chain was obtained from a study of cytomegalovirus exposure and HLA in healthy donors. Overall study results and limits: There were approximately 150 TCR beta chains listed as cytomegalovirus-associated.

Germline CDR1 SQVTM, CDR2 ANQGSEA. V trimming: 7 bases; J trimming: 5 bases; junction bases outside the gene matches: 12. The CDR3 covers 15 residues. Comment on this clone: Its antigen is unknown.

Primers for the PCR totalled 60 Vbeta and 13 Jbeta. The data were produced by immunoSEQ multiplex PCR, yet TCRdb's version contains in-frame clones alone and is incomplete. The sample carries 60,000 to 70,000 clones, around 80% recorded once. This clonotype was sampled from a man between 40 and 49 years old in good health and CMV-seronegative. J is TRBJ1-2 and V is TRBV29-1; TRBD1 matches 11 bases. The specimen sequenced was PBMCs. The CDR3 spells CSAGGMDRGPYGYTF. For the CDR3, the DNA is TGCAGCGCCGGGGGAATGGACAGGGGGCCGTATGGCTACACCTTC.